Described below is a single T cell receptor (beta chain) sequence and its context. Its antigen is not identified. The sample originates from a study of T cell responses to AZD1222 COVID-19 vaccine. Overall study context: Pooling of second doses given at about 4 or about 12 weeks was done. Study outcomes and limitations: White British ancestry dominated among donors, who included more females, and clonal diversity was possibly underestimated. Spike-specific TCR breadth and depth went up after people got two AZD1222 doses. Repertoires were obtained only post-peak T cell response.

Trimming stripped 5 bases from V and 1 base from J, with 12 bases between. The CDR3 loop spans 15 amino acids. Germline CDR1 MNHEY, CDR2 SVGEGT. Sequenced by immunoSEQ multiplex PCR; TCRdb stores in-frame clones only, minus some. Here the sample spans around 100,000 clones, 80% to 90% being singletons. This receptor was obtained from an adult in good health. The V call is TRBV6-2 or TRBV6-3, the J call TRBJ1-5, with a weak D call TRBD1 (5 bases). Sequencing used peripheral blood, obtained on day 0 of AZD1222 vaccination. As DNA, the CDR3 is TGTGCCAGCAGTCTCCGGGACCGAAGCAATCAGCCCCAGCATTTT. Encoded protein: CASSLRDRSNQPQHF.